The clone carrying this T cell receptor (beta chain) showed up just a few times. Its antigen remains unknown. The data belong to a study of vaccination and CD4 T cells after COVID-19. The study sequenced cultured CD4+ T cell DNA using the Oncomine TCR Beta short-read assay. Each CDR3 protein is one row after TCRdb ran MiXCR on the PCR reads. Of some 13,000 distinct CDR3 sequences detected, around 61% appear once; the ten largest clones hold around 7.5%. V was shortened by 8 bases and J by 5 bases, with 15 bases between the two germline ends. The CDR3 loop spans 13 amino acids. CDR1 and CDR2 from the germline V gene are MDHEN and SYDVKM. This sample's treatment: roughly 10-day PBMC culture with coronavirus spike peptide pools or control peptides (ViraFEST assay).

The sample in question was CD4+ T cells from blood, cultured in vitro, obtained before SARS-CoV-2 vaccination. The source of this sequence is a human donor who had recovered from COVID-19. The rearrangement links TRBV28 to TRBJ1-2; D not certain. In DNA form, the CDR3 reads TGTGCCAGCTCATTGCGGGGAGGGTATGGCTACACCTTC. This sequence encodes CASSLRGGYGYTF.